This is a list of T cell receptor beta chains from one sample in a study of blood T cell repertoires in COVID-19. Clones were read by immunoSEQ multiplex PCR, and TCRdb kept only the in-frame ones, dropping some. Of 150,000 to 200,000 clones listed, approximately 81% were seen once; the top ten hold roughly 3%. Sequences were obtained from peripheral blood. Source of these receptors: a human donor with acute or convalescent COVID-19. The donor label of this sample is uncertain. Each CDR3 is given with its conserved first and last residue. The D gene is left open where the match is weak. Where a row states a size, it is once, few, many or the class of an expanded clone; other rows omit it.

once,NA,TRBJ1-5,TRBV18,CASSPTGRSNQPQHF,TGTGCCAGCTCACCAACAGGTAGAAGCAATCAGCCCCAGCATTTT
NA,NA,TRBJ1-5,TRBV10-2,CASSETVTGTQPQHF,TGCGCCAGCAGTGAGACGGTGACAGGTACTCAGCCCCAGCATTTT
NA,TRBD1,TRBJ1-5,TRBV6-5,CASSSAQGWSGQPQHF,TGTGCCAGCAGTTCAGCACAGGGGTGGTCCGGTCAGCCCCAGCATTTT
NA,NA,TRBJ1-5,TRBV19,CASSSREINQPQHF,TGTGCCAGTAGTTCCCGTGAGATTAATCAGCCCCAGCATTTT
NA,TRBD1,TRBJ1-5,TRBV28,CASSTGQALGQPQHF,TGTGCCAGCAGTACAGGACAGGCCTTGGGGCAGCCCCAGCATTTT
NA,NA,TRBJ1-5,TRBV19,CASSYGVRAQPQHF,TGTGCCAGTAGTTACGGGGTCCGGGCCCAGCCCCAGCATTTT
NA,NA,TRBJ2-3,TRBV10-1,CASSAEQGRFTDTQYF,TGCGCCAGCAGTGCGGAACAGGGAAGGTTCACAGATACGCAGTATTTT
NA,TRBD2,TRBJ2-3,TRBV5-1,CASSRLAGGSDTQYF,TGCGCCAGCAGCCGACTAGCGGGGGGATCAGATACGCAGTATTTT
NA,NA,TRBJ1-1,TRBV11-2,CASSFYRVKDTEAFF,TGTGCCAGCAGCTTTTACAGGGTAAAGGACACTGAAGCTTTCTTT
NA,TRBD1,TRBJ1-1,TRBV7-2,CASSFVTGTGRTEAFF,TGTGCCAGCAGCTTTGTTACAGGGACAGGGCGGACTGAAGCTTTCTTT
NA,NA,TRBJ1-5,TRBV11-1,CASSLSSNQPQHF,TGTGCCAGCAGCTTGAGTAGCAATCAGCCCCAGCATTTT
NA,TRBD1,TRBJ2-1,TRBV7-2,CASSDGTGGVQFF,TGTGCCAGCAGCGACGGGACAGGTGGGGTACAGTTCTTC
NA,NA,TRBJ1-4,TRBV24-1,CATSDPRRGEGPNEKLFF,TGTGCCACCAGTGATCCTCGGCGGGGGGAGGGCCCAAATGAAAAACTGTTTTTT
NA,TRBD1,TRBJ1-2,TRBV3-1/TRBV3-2,CASSQGQGSKYGYTF,TGTGCCAGCAGCCAAGGACAGGGTTCAAAATATGGCTACACCTTC
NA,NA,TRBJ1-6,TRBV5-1,CASSPGGSYNSPLHF,TGCGCCAGCAGTCCCGGGGGCTCCTATAATTCACCCCTCCACTTT
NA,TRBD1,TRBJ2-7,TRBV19,CASSMRTGASSYEQYF,TGTGCCAGTAGTATGCGGACAGGGGCCAGCTCCTACGAGCAGTACTTC
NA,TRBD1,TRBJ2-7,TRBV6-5,CASSGQAAYEQYF,TGTGCCAGCAGCGGACAGGCAGCCTACGAGCAGTACTTC
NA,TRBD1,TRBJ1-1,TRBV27,CASRNRWTGTLNTEAFF,TGTGCCAGCAGAAATCGGTGGACAGGGACTTTGAACACTGAAGCTTTCTTT
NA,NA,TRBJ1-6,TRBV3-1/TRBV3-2,CASSLYPGSSYNSPLHF,TGTGCCAGCTCGCTCTACCCGGGGAGCTCCTATAATTCACCCCTCCACTTT
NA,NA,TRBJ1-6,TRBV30,CAWSVRQTSYNSPLHF,TGTGCCTGGAGTGTAAGACAGACCTCCTATAATTCACCCCTCCACTTT
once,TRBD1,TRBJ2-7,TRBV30,CAWSLQGGGEQYF,TGTGCCTGGAGTCTACAGGGGGGTGGCGAGCAGTACTTC
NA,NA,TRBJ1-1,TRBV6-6,CASIKEGTGRTEAFF,TGTGCCAGCATCAAGGAGGGCACCGGGCGCACTGAAGCTTTCTTT
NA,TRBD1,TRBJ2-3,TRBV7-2,CASSLQDRNTQYF,TGTGCCAGCAGCTTACAGGACAGGAATACGCAGTATTTT
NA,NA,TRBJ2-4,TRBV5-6,CASSLAAANEGNIQYF,TGTGCCAGCAGCTTGGCGGCCGCCAATGAGGGAAACATTCAGTACTTC